The subject of this entry is one T cell receptor beta chain. Different DNA sequences within this sample yield the same CDR3. The source of the sample is a study of blood T cell repertoires in COVID-19. Profiling relied on immunoSEQ multiplex PCR, and the TCRdb table lists in-frame clones only, not all of them. Of some 350,000 clones detected, 75% to 90% appear once; the ten largest clones hold 5%. The CDR3 runs to 13 residues. With 5 bases removed from V and 0 bases from J, the gap between germline ends came to 9 bases. The germline CDR1 and CDR2 sequences are SGHRS and YFSETQ. Sequences were obtained from PBMCs or T cells enriched from blood (not recorded which). The TCR was taken from a man aged 25 to 40 who had recovered from COVID-19. The gene calls are TRBV5-1 and TRBJ2-7; possibly TRBD1 for D (6 bases). CDR3 amino acids: CASRQGSSYEQYF. In nucleotides, the CDR3 is TGCGCCAGCAGGCAGGGGAGCTCCTACGAGCAGTACTTC.